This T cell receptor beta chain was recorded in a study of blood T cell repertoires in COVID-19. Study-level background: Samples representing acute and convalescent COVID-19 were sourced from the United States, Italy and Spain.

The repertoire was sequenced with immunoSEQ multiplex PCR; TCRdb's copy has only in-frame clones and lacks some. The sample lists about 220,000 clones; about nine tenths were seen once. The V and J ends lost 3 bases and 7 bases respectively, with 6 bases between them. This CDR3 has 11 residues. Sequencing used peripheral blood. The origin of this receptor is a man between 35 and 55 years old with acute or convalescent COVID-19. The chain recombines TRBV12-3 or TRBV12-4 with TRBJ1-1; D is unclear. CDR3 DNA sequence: TGTGCCAGCAGTTTCGGTAGTGAAGCTTTCTTT. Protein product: CASSFGSEAFF.